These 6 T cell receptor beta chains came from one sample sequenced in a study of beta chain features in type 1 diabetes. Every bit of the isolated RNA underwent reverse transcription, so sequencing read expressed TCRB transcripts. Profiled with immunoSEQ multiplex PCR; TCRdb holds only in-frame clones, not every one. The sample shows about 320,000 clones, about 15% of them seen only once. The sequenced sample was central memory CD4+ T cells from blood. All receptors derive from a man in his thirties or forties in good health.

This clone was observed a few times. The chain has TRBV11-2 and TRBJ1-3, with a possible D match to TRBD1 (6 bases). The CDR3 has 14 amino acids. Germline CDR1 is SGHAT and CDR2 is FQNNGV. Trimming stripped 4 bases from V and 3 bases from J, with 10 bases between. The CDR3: CASSSAGVGNTIYF. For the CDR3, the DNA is TGTGCCAGCAGCTCGGCAGGGGTTGGAAACACCATATATTTT.

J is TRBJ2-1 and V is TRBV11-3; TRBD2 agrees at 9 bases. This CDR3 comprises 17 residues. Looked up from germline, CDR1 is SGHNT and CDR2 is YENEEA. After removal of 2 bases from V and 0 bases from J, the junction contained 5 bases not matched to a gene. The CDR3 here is CASSLPGLAHSYNEQFF. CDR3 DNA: TGTGCCAGCAGCTTACCGGGACTAGCCCACTCCTACAATGAGCAGTTCTTC.

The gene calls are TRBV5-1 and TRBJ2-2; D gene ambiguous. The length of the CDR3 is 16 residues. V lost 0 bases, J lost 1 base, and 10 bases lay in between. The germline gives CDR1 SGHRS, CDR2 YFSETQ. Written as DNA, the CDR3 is TGCGCCAGCAGCTTGGCAAAGTTCGGGAACACCGGGGAGCTGTTTTTT. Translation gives CASSLAKFGNTGELFF.

The CDR3 bases are TGTGCCAGCAGATCGCCAGGGAACCCTGGAAACACCATATATTTT. Translating gives CASRSPGNPGNTIYF. The rearrangement uses TRBV6-5 and TRBJ1-3; tentatively, D is TRBD1 (5 bases). The V gene's germline CDR1 is MNHEY and CDR2 SVGAGI. V shed 6 bases and J shed 2 bases, with 14 bases lying between them. The CDR3 consists of 15 residues.

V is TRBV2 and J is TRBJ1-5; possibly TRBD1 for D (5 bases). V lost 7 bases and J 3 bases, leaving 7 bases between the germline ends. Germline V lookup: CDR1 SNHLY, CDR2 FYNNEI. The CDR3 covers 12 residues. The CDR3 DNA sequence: TGTGCCAGCAAGGACAACAATCAGCCCCAGCATTTT. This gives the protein CASKDNNQPQHF.

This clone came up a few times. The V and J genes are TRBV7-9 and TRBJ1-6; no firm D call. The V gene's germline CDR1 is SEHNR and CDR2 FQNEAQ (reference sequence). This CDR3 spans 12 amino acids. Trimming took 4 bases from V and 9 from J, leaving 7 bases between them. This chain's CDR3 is CASSWGGSPLHF. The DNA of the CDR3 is TGTGCCAGCAGCTGGGGAGGTTCACCCCTCCACTTT. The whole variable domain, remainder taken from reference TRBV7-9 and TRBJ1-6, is DTGVSQNPRHKITKRGQNVTFRCDPISEHNRLYWYRQTLGQGPEFLTYFQNEAQLEKSRLLSDRFSAERPKGSFSTLEIQRTEQGDSAMYLCASSWGGSPLHFGNGTRLTVT.